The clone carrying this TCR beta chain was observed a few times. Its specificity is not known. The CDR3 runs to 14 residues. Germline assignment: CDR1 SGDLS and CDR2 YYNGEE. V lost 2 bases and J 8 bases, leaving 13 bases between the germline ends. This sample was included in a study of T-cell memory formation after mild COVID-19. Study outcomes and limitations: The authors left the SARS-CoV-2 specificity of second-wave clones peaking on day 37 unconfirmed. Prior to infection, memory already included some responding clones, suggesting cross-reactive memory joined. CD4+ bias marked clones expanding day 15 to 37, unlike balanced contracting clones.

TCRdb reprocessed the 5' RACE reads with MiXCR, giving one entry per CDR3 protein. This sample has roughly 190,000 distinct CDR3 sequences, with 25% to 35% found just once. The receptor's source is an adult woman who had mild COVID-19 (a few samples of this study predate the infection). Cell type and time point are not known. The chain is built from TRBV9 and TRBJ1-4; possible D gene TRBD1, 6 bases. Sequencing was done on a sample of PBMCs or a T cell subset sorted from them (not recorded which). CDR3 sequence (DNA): TGTGCCAGCAGCGTTTCGGGGGCGCGGGAAAAACTGTTTTTT. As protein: CASSVSGAREKLFF.